This record covers a single TCR beta chain. Its specific antigen is unknown. Base qualities are not recorded, but no much larger clone differs from it by a single base. Reading from cysteine to phenylalanine, the CDR3 counts 14 amino acids. Only the CDR3 portion is preserved as DNA: 42 bases, with reading frame beginning at the first base. For this chain, trimming is 0 bases at the V end and 6 bases at the J end, and the number of junction bases without a gene match is 0. The germline V gene yields SGDLS for CDR1 and YYNGEE for CDR2. This sample is drawn from a study of early T cells in non-severe SARS-CoV-2 infection listed by TCRdb under 2021. Regarding the complete study: Because TCR sequencing was done on bulk RNA from unsorted whole blood, the alpha and beta chains could not be paired.

The library was produced with 5' RACE. The sequencer listed for this sample is NextSeq 500. To correct for sequencing error and PCR bias, the TCR library protocol tagged individual cDNA molecules with unique molecular identifiers. Both TCR alpha and beta chains were sequenced, and tight co-correlation was observed between alpha and beta sequence abundances in each sample. The source study handled its data this way. V gene, J gene and CDR3 annotation of TCR sequences was performed with Decombinator V4. TCRs were defined as expanded if a significant change between any two time points was detected under a Poisson model with p below 0.0001. TCR abundances were normalised to the total number of TCRs sequenced in each sample and reported as counts per million. TRAV1-2 paired with TRAJ12, TRAJ20 or TRAJ33 defined MAIT TCRs, while TRAV10 paired with TRAJ18 defined iNKT TCRs. VDJdb, accessed 1 November 2021, was searched for CMV, EBV and SARS-CoV-2 annotated TCRs, with TCRs annotated for multiple antigens excluded. Starting from the raw public reads, TCRdb applied fastp trimming at Q25, assembled clones with MiXCR and retained in-frame beta chains. For every CDR3 protein sequence, its rows merge into one entry that carries the most common genes and DNA. The V and J calls were determined by TCRdb, not by the authors. A total of fewer than 120,000 distinct CDR3 sequences appear in this sample, about 12% of them only once. The ten biggest clones cover around 4% of the sample.

Overall results and qualifications from the work: VDJdb matching was skewed toward anti-spike CD8 responses and likely underestimated virus-specific expansions by missing private and CD4 specificities.

The study was a case-control design nested within a healthcare worker cohort in London, UK, with weekly nasopharyngeal swab PCR tests and blood sampling. Healthcare workers were recruited during the week of the UK lockdown, between 23 and 31 March 2020, and followed weekly for up to roughly 16 weeks. Recombination linked TRBV9 to TRBJ2-2; 9 nucleotides in the junction match TRBD1. The TCR originated in an adult who was a healthcare worker with PCR-confirmed SARS-CoV-2 infection or an uninfected control (not recorded which). This material consisted of whole blood, taken at baseline. The nucleotide sequence is given as TGTGCCAGCAGCGTAGGGACAGGGGCCGGGGAGCTGTTTTTT. It codes for CASSVGTGAGELFF. With the portions outside the CDR3 filled from the reference TRBV9 and TRBJ2-2 genes, the complete variable region becomes DSGVTQTPKHLITATGQRVTLRCSPRSGDLSVYWYQQSLDQGLQFLIQYYNGEERAKGNILERFSAQQFPDLHSELNLSSLELGDSALYFCASSVGTGAGELFFGEGSRLTVL.